The sequence of this T cell receptor (beta chain) was determined in a study of T-cell memory formation after mild COVID-19. Germline CDR1 SGDLS, CDR2 YYNGEE. The ends lost 3 bases at V and 7 bases at J; junction bases unmatched: 8. This CDR3 is built from 15 residues. Using its own MiXCR run on the 5' RACE reads, TCRdb lists one record per CDR3 protein. The sample includes roughly 550,000 distinct CDR3 sequences, roughly 20% of them seen just once. Only a few counts were recorded for this clonotype. This sequence was found in an adult woman who had mild COVID-19 (a few samples of this study predate the infection). Cell type and time point are not known. The chain recombines TRBV9 with TRBJ2-7; TRBD2 matches 12 bases. The sequenced sample was PBMCs or a T cell subset sorted from them (not recorded which). The CDR3 sequence is CASSETSGGTREQYF. The CDR3 nucleotides read TGTGCCAGCAGCGAGACTAGCGGGGGAACCCGGGAGCAGTACTTC.